This T cell receptor beta chain was recovered during a study of T cell repertoires in cytomegalovirus infection. Study in general: Public TCR beta signatures provided an indication of both CMV infection and a matching HLA type. Overall study results and limits: It was HLA-C-restricted CMV-specific TCR beta clonotypes that dominated the response ex vivo. Cumulative frequency (of public TCR beta family members) identified carriers of CMV plus the relevant HLA.

TCRdb fed the reads into MiXCR, producing one record per CDR3 protein. Counted here are under 350,000 distinct CDR3 sequences, 8% to 9.5% occurring once; the ten biggest clones make up roughly 4%. The germline V gene has CDR1 SQVTM and CDR2 ANQGSEA. CDR3 length equals 12 residues. The germline V and J ends were trimmed by 4 bases and 3 bases, with 10 bases remaining between them. This clonotype was seen only a few times. Antigen unknown. The receptor was derived from a human donor in good health (CMV status not recorded). Some clones in this sample may be carry-over from other donors' samples. Specimen: PBMCs. The V and J genes are TRBV29-1 and TRBJ2-7; no clear D gene. The CDR3 coding sequence is TGCAGCGTTGGTGGATCGGGCTACGAGCAGTACTTC. Translation gives CSVGGSGYEQYF.